These T cell receptor beta chains were read from a single sample in a study of identical twins. MiXCR, applied by TCRdb to the 5' RACE reads, yields one record per CDR3 protein. The sample has 250,000 to 300,000 distinct CDR3 sequences, approximately 8.3% seen once; the top ten hold approximately 3%. This sample was also put to use in a study of yellow fever vaccine responses in identical twins.

The specimen sequenced was CD8+ T cells sorted from blood. All receptors derive from a woman aged 18-29 years in good health. Both conserved end residues are part of each CDR3. Each record gives: D gene, V gene, clone size, CDR3 length, J gene, CDR3 protein. A D gene is named only where the DNA matches it firmly. Clone size appears in some rows only: once, few, many, or a class for an expanded clone.

TRBD2,TRBV15,many,15,TRBJ2-2,CATSGETSWAGELFF
.,TRBV7-9,many,12,TRBJ2-5,CASRRGGGNQYF
.,TRBV25-1,many,13,TRBJ1-2,CASMSQGIYGYTF
.,TRBV9,many,14,TRBJ2-5,CASSVYRGQETQYF
TRBD2,TRBV4-1,many,15,TRBJ2-1,CASTVTSGSYYEQFF
TRBD2,TRBV20-1,many,17,TRBJ2-3,CSAPMLGLAESTDTQYF
.,TRBV4-3,many,14,TRBJ2-7,CASSLNPGVYEQYF
.,TRBV27,many,11,TRBJ2-7,CASSSGTEKYF
.,TRBV6-2/TRBV6-3,.,16,TRBJ2-1,CASSFLQVGGYNEQFF
.,TRBV5-1,.,13,TRBJ2-1,CASSLGVYNEQFF
.,TRBV5-6,few,14,TRBJ2-1,CASSFIADFNEQFF
.,TRBV7-9,few,12,TRBJ2-1,CASSSLQVEQFF
.,TRBV27,.,9,TRBJ2-2,CASAGELFF
.,TRBV6-1,few,15,TRBJ1-5,CASSEGTARSQPQHF
TRBD1,TRBV20-1,few,14,TRBJ2-2,CSATWTGNTGELFF
.,TRBV27,.,15,TRBJ2-2,CASSLVGGNTGELFF
TRBD2,TRBV29-1,.,16,TRBJ2-1,CSVEGRRGSSYNEQFF
.,TRBV10-2,many,13,TRBJ2-1,CASSDLATNEQFF
TRBD2,TRBV15,many,16,TRBJ2-5,CATSREVAGGYETQYF
TRBD2,TRBV4-3,few,15,TRBJ2-2,CASSQFKREAGELFF
TRBD1,TRBV7-6,.,14,TRBJ2-7,CASSPRDSDYEQYF
TRBD1,TRBV6-5,few,14,TRBJ1-2,CASSFPGGSYGYTF
TRBD1,TRBV27,.,15,TRBJ2-7,CASSLDRDRGGEQYF
TRBD2,TRBV12-3/TRBV12-4,few,18,TRBJ2-5,CALSLGFKRGVPGETQYF
.,TRBV5-1,.,16,TRBJ1-4,CASSLADTPTNEKLFF
TRBD1,TRBV7-2,.,13,TRBJ2-7,CASRGQAAYEQYF
TRBD1,TRBV9,.,20,TRBJ2-2,CASSAAGTEVLSPNTGELFF
TRBD2,TRBV7-9,few,15,TRBJ2-7,CASSVGTSGNYEQYF